This T cell receptor beta chain was retrieved from a study of CD8 T cells in ankylosing spondylitis. General study results and limits: Disease-linked clones, CD8+, were relatively rare in peripheral blood. Some of these motif variants have turned up before, in reports on reactive arthritis synovial fluid and blood. Within matched ankylosing spondylitis synovial fluid, disease-linked clones were reportedly significantly enriched.

TCRdb independently ran MiXCR on the 5' RACE reads; one entry per CDR3 protein. This sample yields more than 300,000 distinct CDR3 sequences, of which under 14% are seen a single time; around 10% belongs to the top ten. The CDR3 loop spans 17 amino acids. Germline V lookup: CDR1 MDHEN, CDR2 SYDVKM. Trimming pared 5 bases from V and 0 bases from J, leaving 17 bases between. This clonotype showed up many times. No antigen is known for it. Input material: blood, either unsorted or a sorted T cell fraction (not recorded which). V is TRBV28 and J is TRBJ1-3; D uncertain. This TCR was recovered from a female donor with ankylosing spondylitis or in good health (not recorded which). The CDR3 spells CASSPPGDSSSGNTIYF. In DNA form, the CDR3 reads TGTGCCAGCAGTCCACCTGGGGATAGCAGCTCTGGAAACACCATATATTTT.